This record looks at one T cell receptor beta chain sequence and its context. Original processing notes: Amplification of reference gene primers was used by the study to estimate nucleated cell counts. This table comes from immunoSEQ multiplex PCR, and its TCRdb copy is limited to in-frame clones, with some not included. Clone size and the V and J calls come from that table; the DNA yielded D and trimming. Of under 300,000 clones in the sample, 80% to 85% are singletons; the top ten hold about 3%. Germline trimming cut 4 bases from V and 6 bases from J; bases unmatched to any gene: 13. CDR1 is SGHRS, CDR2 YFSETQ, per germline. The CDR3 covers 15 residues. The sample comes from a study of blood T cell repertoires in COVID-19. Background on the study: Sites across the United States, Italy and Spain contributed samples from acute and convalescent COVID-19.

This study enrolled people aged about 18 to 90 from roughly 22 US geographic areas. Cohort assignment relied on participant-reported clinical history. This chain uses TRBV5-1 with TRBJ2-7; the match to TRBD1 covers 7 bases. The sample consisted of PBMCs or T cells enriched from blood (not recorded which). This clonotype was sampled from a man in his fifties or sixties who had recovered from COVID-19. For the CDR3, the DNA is TGCGCCAGCAGCGTCGACAGGGTCGGTTCGGGCGAGCAGTACTTC. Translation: CASSVDRVGSGEQYF. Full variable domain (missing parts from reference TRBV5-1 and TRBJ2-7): KAGVTQTPRYLIKTRGQQVTLSCSPISGHRSVSWYQQTPGQGLQFLFEYFSETQRNKGNFPGRFSGRQFSNSRSEMNVSTLELGDSALYLCASSVDRVGSGEQYFGPGTRLTVT.